The 32 T cell receptor beta chains below all came from one sample that was sequenced in a study of metastatic and nonmetastatic thyroid tumors. None of the patients had undergone any treatment ahead of thyroid surgery. TCRdb used MiXCR to call clones anew from the PCR reads. This table has more than 20,000 clones, roughly 12% appearing once. The sample was blood. The source is a female donor with papillary thyroid cancer or a benign thyroid nodule (not recorded which). Some clones in this sample may be carry-over from other donors' samples.

Remarks on this clone: Mismatch with germline at one junction end may stem from a read error. The chain combines TRBV7-6 with TRBJ2-6, with a weak D call TRBD2 (6 bases). CDR3 length: 20 residues. The V gene's germline CDR1 is SGHVS and CDR2 FNYEAQ. The CDR3 nucleotides are TGTGCCAGCAGCTTAGCGCGCGGCGGGAAGTTTGTATCTGTGGCCAACGTCCTGACTTTC. Amino acid sequence: CASSLARGGKFVSVANVLTF.

As for this clone: The germline gene is not matched at one end of the junction; a read error may be the cause. This chain joins TRBV11-2 and TRBJ2-6, with D possibly matching TRBD1 (6 bases). The length of the CDR3 is 18 residues. Germline values: CDR1 SGHAT, CDR2 FQNNGV. CDR3 protein: CASSPRGTCLSGANILTF. The CDR3 DNA is TGTGCCAGCAGCCCTAGGGGGACATGCCTCTCTGGGGCCAACATCCTGACTTTC.

This clone came up many times. The chain links TRBV4-2 to TRBJ2-7, with 11 bases fitting TRBD2. Germline trimming cut 3 bases from V and 6 bases from J; bases unmatched to any gene: 7. Germline V gene lookup returns CDR1 LGHNA and CDR2 YNFKEQ. The CDR3 is 15 amino acids. CDR3 in amino acids: CASSQGLAGGSEQYF. DNA of the CDR3: TGTGCCAGCAGCCAGGGGCTAGCGGGGGGATCCGAGCAGTACTTC.

The chain combines TRBV27 with TRBJ1-1; no firm D call. Germline V lookup: CDR1 MNHEY, CDR2 SMNVEV (reference sequence). The V and J ends lost 1 base and 3 bases respectively, with 27 bases between them. This CDR3 is built from 20 residues. Here the CDR3 reads CASSLWGFSPVSPGDTEAFF. As DNA, the CDR3 is TGTGCCAGCAGTTTATGGGGTTTCTCCCCGGTGAGCCCCGGGGACACTGAAGCTTTCTTT.

This clone turned up a few times. The chain carries TRBV28 and TRBJ1-5, with D maybe TRBD1 (6 bases). The germline gives CDR1 MDHEN, CDR2 SYDVKM. This CDR3 is built from 16 residues. Trimming stripped 7 bases from V and 0 bases from J, with 16 bases between. The DNA of the CDR3 is TGTGCCAGCATGCCTGGGACAAGCTATAGCAATCAGCCCCAGCATTTT. This translates into CASMPGTSYSNQPQHF.

Ten or more counts support this clone. The V gene is TRBV6-1, the J gene TRBJ1-4; D is unresolved. Germline loops: CDR1 MNHNS, CDR2 SASEGT. Trimming removed 6 bases at V and 0 bases at J, with 2 bases between. This CDR3 region has 12 residues. CDR3 DNA sequence: TGTGCCAGCAGATCAACTAATGAAAAACTGTTTTTT. Residues: CASRSTNEKLFF.

This clone has more than one count but fewer than ten. This sequence may be a read error, since a much larger clone differs from it by one base. CDR3 nucleotide sequence: TGTGCCAGCAGACCCGACCTCGTAACTGGAAGGCCGGGAGAGACCCAGTACTTC. Its translation is CASRPDLVTGRPGETQYF. The chain recombines TRBV6-6 with TRBJ2-5; no reliable D call. CDR1 is MNHNY, CDR2 SVGAGI, per germline (reference sequence). CDR3 length equals 18 residues. Trimming cost V 6 bases and J 4 bases, with 27 bases left between them.

The chain combines TRBV5-1 with TRBJ1-1, with D perhaps TRBD1 (5 bases). V lost 3 bases and J lost 1, with 7 bases in between. CDR1 and CDR2 (germline): SGHRS, YFSETQ. The CDR3 has 13 residues. The CDR3 nucleotides read TGCGCCAGCAGCTGGGGCGGGAACACTGAAGCTTTCTTT. Translation: CASSWGGNTEAFF.

This clone was seen many times. The chain has TRBV7-6 and TRBJ1-1; D ambiguous. The CDR3 totals 14 residues. Germline lookup yields CDR1 SGHVS and CDR2 FNYEAQ. V was trimmed by 5 bases and J by 0 bases, leaving 10 bases between them. DNA for the CDR3: TGTGCCAGCAGCCCAAGGTTCTTGAACACTGAAGCTTTCTTT. Translation gives CASSPRFLNTEAFF. Full variable domain (missing parts from reference TRBV7-6 and TRBJ1-1): GAGVSQSPRYKVTKRGQDVALRCDPISGHVSLYWYRQALGQGPEFLTYFNYEAQQDKSGLPNDRFSAERPEGSISTLTIQRTEQRDSAMYRCASSPRFLNTEAFFGQGTRLTVV.

In its sample, this clone is medium-sized (0.01 to 0.1%). The chain joins TRBV6-1 to TRBJ2-2; D may match TRBD1 or TRBD2 (5 bases each). Trimming took off 7 bases at V and 5 bases at J, with 14 bases between the two ends. CDR3 length: 14 amino acids. CDR1 and CDR2 (germline): MNHNS, SASEGT. The CDR3 nucleotides read TGTGCCAGCACCAGGGAGTTTAGGACCGGGGAGCTGTTTTTT. Translating it yields CASTREFRTGELFF.

In its sample, this clone was seen many times. The chain joins TRBV28 to TRBJ2-5; 9 bases line up with TRBD2. The CDR3 totals 16 residues. Trimming cost V 3 bases and J 5 bases; bases outside gene matches: 10. CDR1 is MDHEN, CDR2 SYDVKM, per germline. The CDR3 region has the DNA TGTGCCAGCAGTTTCCCAGCGGGAGGTAGTTGGGAGACCCAGTACTTC. Its protein is CASSFPAGGSWETQYF.

This clone was observed many times. This chain links TRBV5-8 with TRBJ2-5; TRBD1 matches 9 bases. Trimming took 2 bases from V and 5 from J; bases not matched to a gene: 7. The germline V gene encodes CDR1 SGHTS and CDR2 YDEGEE. The CDR3 extends over 15 amino acids. CDR3: CASSFYRGHWETQYF. DNA of the CDR3: TGTGCCAGCAGCTTTTACAGGGGGCATTGGGAGACCCAGTACTTC.

Of note for this clone: Sequence at one end of the junction differs from germline and may be a read error. The J gene is TRBJ2-1, the V gene TRBV4-1; D might be TRBD2 (7 bases). The CDR3 is made up of 16 amino acids. Germline loops: CDR1 MGHRA, CDR2 YSYEKL. CDR3: CAGSQDRGGFYNEQFF. CDR3 DNA: TGCGCCGGCAGCCAAGATAGGGGGGGATTCTACAATGAGCAGTTCTTC.

This clone was found many times. J is TRBJ2-5 and V is TRBV2; TRBD2 aligns across 12 bases. Germline assignment: CDR1 SNHLY and CDR2 FYNNEI. Trimming removed 3 bases from V and 6 bases from J; junction bases left unmatched: 8. The CDR3 loop spans 16 amino acids. The CDR3 sequence is CASSDRLAGGRKTQYF. The CDR3 DNA reads TGTGCCAGCAGTGATCGGCTAGCGGGAGGGAGAAAGACCCAGTACTTC.

This clone was observed many times. The chain combines TRBV7-9 with TRBJ1-2, with D unclear. This CDR3 has 14 amino acids. CDR1 is SEHNR, CDR2 FQNEAQ, per germline (reference sequence). Trimming removed 1 base from V and 7 bases from J, with 13 bases in between. The CDR3 bases are TGTGCCAGCAGCTTAGATGAAGCCGGAGGTGGCTACACCTTC. This gives the protein CASSLDEAGGGYTF. Drawing the rest from reference TRBV7-9 and TRBJ1-2, the complete variable domain is DTGVSQNPRHKITKRGQNVTFRCDPISEHNRLYWYRQTLGQGPEFLTYFQNEAQLEKSRLLSDRFSAERPKGSFSTLEIQRTEQGDSAMYLCASSLDEAGGGYTFGSGTRLTVV.

In the case of this clone: This sequence may be a read error, since a much larger clone differs from it by one base. Different DNA sequences within this sample yield the same CDR3. The V and J genes are TRBV7-3 and TRBJ2-3; no firm D call. With 5 bases removed from V and 3 bases from J, the gap between germline ends came to 18 bases. The CDR3 is 16 residues long. Per germline, CDR1 SGHTA and CDR2 FQGTGA. As DNA, the CDR3 is TGTGCCAGCAGCCGTAGAGCCGCGCCCGGGACAGATACGCAGTATTTT. Its protein product is CASSRRAAPGTDTQYF.

Ten or more counts support this clone. V usage is TRBV5-1 and J usage is TRBJ2-6, with 7 bases identical to TRBD1. Germline values: CDR1 SGHRS, CDR2 YFSETQ. The CDR3 is made up of 17 amino acids. V lost 3 bases to trimming and J lost 0 bases; unmatched junction nucleotides: 6. CDR3 sequence reads: CASSSRQGSSGANVLTF. The DNA of the CDR3 is TGCGCCAGCAGCTCCCGACAGGGAAGCTCTGGGGCCAACGTCCTGACTTTC.

This clone was found a few times. Since a much larger clone is just one base distant, this may be a read error. The chain uses TRBV5-1 and TRBJ2-1, with D possibly TRBD1 on 5 matching bases. CDR3 length equals 15 residues. CDR1 is SGHRS, CDR2 YFSETQ, per germline. V dropped 6 bases and J dropped 7 bases, with 20 bases sitting between them. CDR3 DNA: TGCGCCAGCAACACTGGACCCCCCAGGGTGAATGAGCAGTTCTTC. Encoded protein: CASNTGPPRVNEQFF. Full variable domain (missing parts from reference TRBV5-1 and TRBJ2-1): KAGVTQTPRYLIKTRGQQVTLSCSPISGHRSVSWYQQTPGQGLQFLFEYFSETQRNKGNFPGRFSGRQFSNSRSEMNVSTLELGDSALYLCASNTGPPRVNEQFFGPGTRLTVL.

There are many counts of this clone. The DNA of the CDR3 is TGCAGTGCTAGAGAGGACAGGGCAGAAGGCTATGGCTACACCTTC. Translating it yields CSAREDRAEGYGYTF. This rearrangement joins TRBV20-1 to TRBJ1-2, with 8 bases lining up with TRBD1. V shed 0 bases, J shed 4 bases, and the junction held 7 bases outside the gene matches. This CDR3 region has 15 residues. CDR1 and CDR2 (germline): DFQATT, SNEGSKA (reference sequence).

The genes are TRBV6-1 and TRBJ2-7; TRBD1 might be the D (6 bases). Germline V gene data show CDR1 as MNHNS and CDR2 as SASEGT. This CDR3 is 14 amino acids long. The germline V and J ends were trimmed by 6 bases and 6 bases, with 18 bases remaining between them. In DNA form, the CDR3 reads TGTGCCAGCAGGAGGGGACATGATGGTACCGAGCAGTACTTC. Encoded protein: CASRRGHDGTEQYF.

There are many counts of this clone. The rearrangement links TRBV4-1 to TRBJ2-2; the D gene could be TRBD1 or TRBD2 (5 bases each). Germline-derived CDR1 and CDR2 are MGHRA and YSYEKL. V shed 0 bases and J shed 0 bases, with 11 bases lying between them. This CDR3 has 17 amino acids. In DNA form, the CDR3 reads TGCGCCAGCAGCCAAGAGGGGATGGGGGCGAACACCGGGGAGCTGTTTTTT. This sequence encodes CASSQEGMGANTGELFF.

With regard to this clone: A much larger clone lies a single base off, so this may be a read error. The rearrangement links TRBV5-5 to TRBJ1-5, with TRBD1 as a possible D gene (5 bases). Germline V gives CDR1 SGHKS, CDR2 YYEKEE (reference sequence). The CDR3 has 14 residues. V lost 2 bases to trimming and J lost 6 bases, with 12 bases between them. The CDR3: CASSFRDGGQPQHF. As DNA, the CDR3 is TGTGCCAGCAGCTTTCGGGACGGGGGTCAGCCCCAGCATTTT.

The chain links TRBV6-1 to TRBJ1-1, with a tentative D call TRBD1 (6 bases). The CDR3 runs to 13 residues. V was trimmed by 6 bases and J by 3 bases, leaving 11 bases between them. Germline V gives CDR1 MNHNS, CDR2 SASEGT. The chain's CDR3 is CASRGGQYTEAFF. CDR3 DNA sequence: TGTGCCAGCAGGGGGGGGCAATACACTGAAGCTTTCTTT.

The sample holds many counts of this clone. Different DNA sequences within this sample yield the same CDR3. The J gene is TRBJ2-5, the V gene TRBV4-1, with TRBD1 as a possible D gene (6 bases). Trimming stripped 4 bases from V and 5 bases from J, with 17 bases between. This CDR3 is 15 amino acids long. Germline V gene sequence: CDR1 MGHRA, CDR2 YSYEKL. The CDR3 coding sequence is TGCGCCAGCAGCCGAAGAGGGGGACCCGAGGAGACCCAGTACTTC. Translation: CASSRRGGPEETQYF.

This clone has just a few counts. The chain employs TRBV27 and TRBJ2-3; 14 bases map to TRBD2. Germline assignment: CDR1 MNHEY and CDR2 SMNVEV (reference sequence). The CDR3 extends over 17 amino acids. V gave up 4 bases and J gave up 2 bases; unmatched junction bases: 5. CDR3 nucleotides: TGTGCCAGCAGTTCCCGACTAGCGGGAGGGATCACAGATACGCAGTATTTT. Its translation: CASSSRLAGGITDTQYF.

This clone was picked up many times. This chain links TRBV11-2 with TRBJ1-1; no clear D. The CDR3 is 14 residues long. The germline CDR1 and CDR2 sequences are SGHAT and FQNNGV. Trimming pared 1 base from V and 2 bases from J, leaving 8 bases between. CDR3 sequence (DNA): TGTGCCAGCAGCTTAGGAGTGGAAAACACTGAAGCTTTCTTT. Translated: CASSLGVENTEAFF.

The sample holds many counts of this clone. This chain joins TRBV20-1 and TRBJ2-3; no clear D. V was trimmed by 3 bases and J by 7 bases, leaving 14 bases between them. The CDR3 covers 13 residues. Germline assignment: CDR1 DFQATT and CDR2 SNEGSKA (reference sequence). CDR3 in DNA: TGCAGTGCTAGCTATCCCCCTTTTAATACGCAGTATTTT. This gives the protein CSASYPPFNTQYF.

This clone was detected ten times or more. The chain employs TRBV5-6 and TRBJ2-1; D unresolved. CDR3 size: 15 residues. V was trimmed by 0 bases and J by 5 bases, leaving 12 bases between them. The germline V gene has CDR1 SGHDT and CDR2 YYEEEE. CDR3 bases: TGTGCCAGCAGCTTGGTGGGCCGACTTAACAATGAGCAGTTCTTC. It is translated as CASSLVGRLNNEQFF.

This clone was counted at least ten times. V is TRBV11-3 and J is TRBJ2-2; tentatively, D is TRBD2 (6 bases). CDR3 length: 14 amino acids. The V and J ends lost 5 bases and 7 bases respectively, with 14 bases between them. Germline lookup yields CDR1 SGHNT and CDR2 YENEEA. CDR3 bases: TGTGCCAGCAGCCCCCGCGGGGCGAACGGGGAGCTGTTTTTT. Amino acids: CASSPRGANGELFF.

This clone has at least ten counts. The chain employs TRBV5-1 and TRBJ1-2; the match to TRBD1 covers 8 bases. The junction had 8 bases not matched to a gene; V was cut back by 2 bases and J by 8 bases. CDR1 and CDR2 (germline): SGHRS, YFSETQ. The CDR3 length is 14 residues. CDR3 sequence: CASSFETGVGGYTF. The CDR3 nucleotides are TGCGCCAGCAGCTTTGAGACAGGGGTAGGCGGCTACACCTTC. The full variable domain, in which reference TRBV5-1 and TRBJ1-2 provide the parts outside the CDR3, is KAGVTQTPRYLIKTRGQQVTLSCSPISGHRSVSWYQQTPGQGLQFLFEYFSETQRNKGNFPGRFSGRQFSNSRSEMNVSTLELGDSALYLCASSFETGVGGYTFGSGTRLTVV.

This clone was seen ten or more times. V gene TRBV20-1 combines with J gene TRBJ2-7, with 9 nucleotides matching TRBD1. The germline V gene has CDR1 DFQATT and CDR2 SNEGSKA (reference sequence). This CDR3 region has 14 residues. V was clipped by 1 base and J by 2 bases; unmatched bases: 3. CDR3: CSARGDRGAYEQYF. CDR3 coding DNA: TGCAGTGCTAGAGGAGACAGGGGGGCCTACGAGCAGTACTTC.

The gene calls are TRBV9 and TRBJ2-1; 7 bases line up with TRBD2. The germline V gene has CDR1 SGDLS and CDR2 YYNGEE. The junction had 4 bases not matched to a gene; V was cut back by 4 bases and J by 3 bases. This CDR3 spans 14 amino acids. The CDR3 loop reads CASSTGLDYNEQFF. CDR3 coding DNA: TGTGCCAGCAGCACCGGACTAGACTACAATGAGCAGTTCTTC.